The 19 T cell receptor beta chains below come from one sample, sequenced in a study of cytomegalovirus exposure and HLA in healthy donors. This PCR relied on a set of 60 Vbeta primers and 13 Jbeta primers. The table came from immunoSEQ multiplex PCR; TCRdb's copy has only in-frame clones and leaves some out. This sample carries 150,000 or so clones, approximately 79% of them seen once, and the ten largest clones take over 0.6%. The material sequenced was PBMCs. Receptors originate from a male donor in good health and CMV-seronegative.

The chain carries TRBV27 and TRBJ1-1; TRBD1 agrees at 11 bases. The germline V gene encodes CDR1 MNHEY and CDR2 SMNVEV (reference sequence). The CDR3 totals 16 residues. The junction had 11 bases not matched to a gene; V was cut back by 6 bases and J by 5 bases. The CDR3 nucleotides read TGTGCCAGCAGGATCCTGTGGGGACAGGGGGGGACTGAAGCTTTCTTT. This translates into CASRILWGQGGTEAFF.

V is TRBV7-9 and J is TRBJ2-5; tentatively, D is TRBD1 (6 bases). V lost 2 bases, J lost 0 bases, and 7 bases lay in between. Germline V gives CDR1 SEHNR, CDR2 FQNEAQ (reference sequence). CDR3 length: 14 amino acids. The CDR3: CASSLRTDQETQYF. DNA for the CDR3: TGTGCCAGCAGCTTAAGGACAGACCAAGAGACCCAGTACTTC.

V usage is TRBV6-5 and J usage is TRBJ1-6; D is uncertain. The CDR3 runs to 16 residues. From germline, CDR1 is MNHEY and CDR2 SVGAGI. Trimming pared 0 bases from V and 0 bases from J, leaving 6 bases between. CDR3 in amino acids: CASSYSSSSYNSPLHF. Written as DNA, the CDR3 is TGTGCCAGCAGTTACTCATCGAGCTCCTATAATTCACCCCTCCACTTT.

DNA of the CDR3: TGTGCCAGCAGAACCACAGGGAGGGGGACTGAAGCTTTCTTT. Protein sequence: CASRTTGRGTEAFF. The V gene is TRBV6-1, the J gene TRBJ1-1; D perhaps matches TRBD1 (6 bases). The CDR3 has 14 amino acids. V was clipped by 6 bases and J by 5 bases, with 16 bases between them. Germline V gene sequence: CDR1 MNHNS, CDR2 SASEGT.

The V and J genes are TRBV11-1 and TRBJ1-2; D is perhaps TRBD1 (6 bases). Trimming cost V 5 bases and J 2 bases, with 12 bases left between them. The CDR3 runs to 14 residues. CDR1 and CDR2 (germline): SGHAT, FQDESV (reference sequence). DNA of the CDR3: TGTGCCAGCAGCCGAAACACAGGGAACTATGGCTACACCTTC. Translation gives CASSRNTGNYGYTF.

This chain uses TRBV5-1 with TRBJ1-2; maybe TRBD1 (5 bases). Trimming took 0 bases from V and 5 from J, leaving 8 bases between them. CDR1 SGHRS and CDR2 YFSETQ come from the germline V gene. The CDR3 runs 13 residues. CDR3 residues: CASSLDPGYGYTF. Written as DNA, the CDR3 is TGCGCCAGCAGCTTGGACCCAGGGTATGGCTACACCTTC.

The V call is TRBV9, the J call TRBJ1-2; no reliable D call. This CDR3 is built from 14 residues. The ends were cut back, 6 bases at V and 3 bases at J, with 15 bases in the middle. Germline CDR1 SGDLS, CDR2 YYNGEE. Here the CDR3 reads CASTETGFDYGYTF. CDR3 coding DNA: TGTGCCAGCACCGAGACTGGGTTTGACTATGGCTACACCTTC.

V usage is TRBV6-6 and J usage is TRBJ1-4, with 7 bases identical to TRBD1. Germline CDR1 MNHNY, CDR2 SVGAGI (reference sequence). This CDR3 spans 15 amino acids. Losses at the gene ends were 7 bases for V and 8 bases for J; bases not matched to a gene: 13. CDR3 sequence reads: CASIPGGTDSEKLFF. The DNA for the CDR3 is TGTGCCAGCATTCCAGGCGGGACAGACTCCGAAAAACTGTTTTTT.

The chain carries TRBV7-2 and TRBJ1-4; D is uncertain. CDR1 and CDR2 (germline): SGHTA, FQGNSA. V was cut by 5 bases and J by 8 bases, with 18 bases left in between. The CDR3 consists of 15 residues. The CDR3, as DNA: TGTGCCAGCAGCCGAGGGTCTCTCTTGCAAGAAAAACTGTTTTTT. It encodes CASSRGSLLQEKLFF.

The rearrangement uses TRBV5-4 and TRBJ1-1, with D possibly matching TRBD1 (5 bases). The germline V gene encodes CDR1 SGHNT and CDR2 YYREEE (reference sequence). The CDR3 totals 15 residues. V was pared by 5 bases and J by 0 bases, with 14 bases between. The CDR3: CASRPDSFMNTEAFF. For the CDR3, the DNA is TGTGCCAGCAGGCCAGACAGTTTCATGAACACTGAAGCTTTCTTT.

This clone was found a few times. The J gene is TRBJ1-5, the V gene TRBV13, with D unresolved. Germline CDR1 reads PRHDT; CDR2 reads FYEKMQ (reference sequence). The CDR3 extends over 14 amino acids. Trimming removed 5 bases from V and 4 bases from J, with 12 bases in between. The chain's CDR3 is CASSLGRGNQPQHF. The CDR3 coding sequence is TGTGCCAGCAGCCTCGGCCGCGGGAATCAGCCCCAGCATTTT. Drawing the rest from reference TRBV13 and TRBJ1-5, the complete variable domain is AAGVIQSPRHLIKEKRETATLKCYPIPRHDTVYWYQQGPGQDPQFLISFYEKMQSDKGSIPDRFSAQQFSDYHSELNMSSLELGDSALYFCASSLGRGNQPQHFGDGTRLSIL.

The V gene is TRBV30, the J gene TRBJ2-3; D might be TRBD2 (6 bases). The CDR3 loop spans 15 amino acids. The V gene's germline CDR1 is GTSNPN and CDR2 SVGIG (reference sequence). V lost 3 bases and J 5 bases, leaving 18 bases between the germline ends. CDR3 sequence reads: CAWSGGEDYKDTQYF. The DNA of the CDR3 is TGTGCCTGGAGCGGTGGGGAGGACTACAAAGATACGCAGTATTTT. Based on the CDR3 plus reference TRBV30 and TRBJ2-3, the full variable domain is SQTIHQWPATLVQPVGSPLSLECTVEGTSNPNLYWYRQAAGRGLQLLFYSVGIGQISSEVPQNLSASRPQDRQFILSSKKLLLSDSGFYLCAWSGGEDYKDTQYFGPGTRLTVL.

Only one count was recorded for this clone. The chain combines TRBV29-1 with TRBJ2-3; D possibly corresponds to TRBD1 (5 bases). The CDR3 consists of 12 residues. V was trimmed by 6 bases and J by 7 bases, leaving 14 bases between them. Germline CDR1 SQVTM, CDR2 ANQGSEA. For the CDR3, the DNA is TGCAGCGTGGCCAGGGTAGGGAATACGCAGTATTTT. Its translation: CSVARVGNTQYF.

The CDR3: CAISEPPFGDSPLHF. CDR3 bases: TGTGCCATCAGTGAGCCACCCTTCGGGGATTCACCCCTCCACTTT. This sequence joins TRBV10-3 and TRBJ1-6; D remains unclear. The CDR3 contains 15 residues. Germline-derived CDR1 and CDR2 are ENHRY and SYGVKD. The germline V and J ends were trimmed by 2 bases and 8 bases, with 13 bases remaining between them.

J is TRBJ2-2 and V is TRBV29-1; D is undetermined. Trimming took off 5 bases at V and 3 bases at J, with 7 bases between the two ends. Germline V gives CDR1 SQVTM, CDR2 ANQGSEA. The CDR3 spans 12 residues. The CDR3 sequence is CSVIPDTGELFF. CDR3 DNA: TGCAGCGTTATACCGGACACCGGGGAGCTGTTTTTT.

The genes are TRBV4-2 and TRBJ2-6; D ambiguous. The CDR3 extends over 17 amino acids. The V gene lost 4 bases and the J gene lost 0 bases, with 13 bases spanning the gap. Germline lookup yields CDR1 LGHNA and CDR2 YNFKEQ. CDR3: CASSRVNGGSGANVLTF. Here the CDR3 DNA reads TGTGCCAGCAGCCGCGTTAATGGCGGCTCTGGGGCCAACGTCCTGACTTTC.

The CDR3: CASSFPRAAGTPQETQYF. For the CDR3, the DNA is TGTGCCAGCAGCTTCCCTAGGGCCGCCGGGACACCTCAAGAGACCCAGTACTTC. The gene calls are TRBV11-1 and TRBJ2-5, with a tentative D call TRBD1 (6 bases). This CDR3 region has 18 residues. Trimming pared 3 bases from V and 2 bases from J, leaving 22 bases between. Germline V gene sequence: CDR1 SGHAT, CDR2 FQDESV (reference sequence).

Remarks on this clone: Distinct nucleotide sequences in the sample also encode this CDR3. The chain uses TRBV19 and TRBJ2-1, with 9 bases matching TRBD2. V was clipped by 4 bases and J by 4 bases; unmatched bases: 2. The germline V gene encodes CDR1 LNHDA and CDR2 SQIVND (reference sequence). There are 14 residues in the CDR3. CDR3 in amino acids: CASSSGGDYNEQFF. Written as DNA, the CDR3 is TGTGCCAGTAGTAGCGGGGGGGATTACAATGAGCAGTTCTTC.

This clone was counted only a few times. Other DNA sequences from this sample encode an identical CDR3 as well. V is TRBV5-4 and J is TRBJ2-7, with D perhaps matching TRBD1 (6 bases). V lost 1 base to trimming and J lost 0 bases, with 8 bases between them. Germline CDR1 is SGHNT and CDR2 is YYREEE (reference sequence). This CDR3 region has 14 residues. The CDR3 sequence is CASSLQGNSYEQYF. CDR3 DNA sequence: TGTGCCAGCAGCTTGCAGGGGAACTCCTACGAGCAGTACTTC.